This entry lists 12 T cell receptor beta chains sequenced from one sample in a study of PD-1 blockade in classical Hodgkin lymphoma. The assay was immunoSEQ multiplex PCR, and TCRdb's table has in-frame clones only and misses some. The table has roughly 68,000 clones, nearly 95% seen once. As for time point: newly diagnosed, previously untreated cHL patient sample. The specimen was peripheral blood mononuclear cells (PBMCs). Receptors were obtained from a human donor with classical Hodgkin lymphoma.

V usage is TRBV6-1 and J usage is TRBJ2-7; D assignment may be TRBD1 or TRBD2 (5 bases each). V lost 5 bases and J 7 bases, leaving 15 bases between the germline ends. Germline-derived CDR1 and CDR2 are MNHNS and SASEGT. The CDR3 spans 13 residues. CDR3 nucleotide sequence: TGTGCCAGCAGTTTCATTACAGAGGGGGAGCAGTACTTC. Translating it yields CASSFITEGEQYF.

The chain employs TRBV5-1 and TRBJ1-6, with a possible D match to TRBD1 (5 bases). The CDR3 spans 15 residues. Trimming took off 0 bases at V and 7 bases at J, with 11 bases between the two ends. Germline V gives CDR1 SGHRS, CDR2 YFSETQ. CDR3 coding DNA: TGCGCCAGCAGCTTGGTAGGGGCCCCAAATTCACCCCTCCACTTT. Amino acids: CASSLVGAPNSPLHF.

The V and J genes are TRBV28 and TRBJ1-2; D is possibly TRBD1 (6 bases). Germline V gene data show CDR1 as MDHEN and CDR2 as SYDVKM. Trimming shortened V by 2 bases and J by 8 bases, and 15 bases separated the two germline ends. The length of the CDR3 is 14 residues. The CDR3 sequence: CASSLLTGARGYTF. In nucleotides, the CDR3 is TGTGCCAGCAGTTTACTGACAGGCGCGCGGGGCTACACCTTC.

CDR3 sequence: CASSLETGGFKNIQYF. The CDR3 nucleotides read TGTGCCAGCAGCTTAGAGACAGGGGGCTTCAAAAACATTCAGTACTTC. The V and J genes are TRBV5-5 and TRBJ2-4; 10 nucleotides agree with TRBD1. The CDR3 has 16 residues. Germline loops: CDR1 SGHKS, CDR2 YYEKEE (reference sequence). With 2 bases clipped from V and 3 bases from J, the junction kept 5 bases outside the gene matches. The variable domain in full, with the rest retrieved from reference TRBV5-5 and TRBJ2-4, is DAGVTQSPTHLIKTRGQQVTLRCSPISGHKSVSWYQQVLGQGPQFIFQYYEKEERGRGNFPDRFSARQFPNYSSELNVNALLLGDSALYLCASSLETGGFKNIQYFGAGTRLSVL.

V usage is TRBV5-8 and J usage is TRBJ2-5, with 16 bases matching TRBD2. The CDR3 has 17 amino acids. Germline CDR1 and CDR2: SGHTS and YDEGEE. Trimming cost V 4 bases and J 5 bases; bases outside gene matches: 8. For the CDR3, the DNA is TGTGCCAGCAGCCAGGGGACTAGCGGGAGGGCCATGGAGACCCAGTACTTC. Protein: CASSQGTSGRAMETQYF.

The V call is TRBV10-3, the J call TRBJ1-1; D not resolved. CDR3 length: 13 residues. Trimming removed 2 bases from V and 8 bases from J, with 12 bases in between. Germline CDR1 reads ENHRY; CDR2 reads SYGVKD. CDR3 nucleotide sequence: TGTGCCATCAGTGAGGTGGGCAACCTCGAAGCTTTCTTT. This codes for CAISEVGNLEAFF.

The CDR3, as DNA: TGTGCCAGCAGCTTTTATAGGCGTGGGACATACCAAGAGACCCAGTACTTC. Amino acids: CASSFYRRGTYQETQYF. The rearrangement uses TRBV7-8 and TRBJ2-5, with D maybe TRBD1 (6 bases). Looked up from germline, CDR1 is SGHVS and CDR2 is FQNEAQ. The CDR3 sequence is 17 residues long. V lost 3 bases, J lost 0 bases, and 17 bases lay in between.

This chain connects TRBV7-8 to TRBJ1-5, with D perhaps TRBD1 (6 bases). The germline V and J ends were trimmed by 4 bases and 4 bases, with 8 bases remaining between them. Germline-derived CDR1 and CDR2 are SGHVS and FQNEAQ. This CDR3 region has 13 residues. The CDR3 loop reads CASSSDSNQPQHF. The CDR3 DNA sequence: TGTGCCAGCAGCTCGGACAGTAATCAGCCCCAGCATTTT. Full variable domain (remainder filled in from reference TRBV7-8 and TRBJ1-5): GAGVSQSPRYKVAKRGQDVALRCDPISGHVSLFWYQQALGQGPEFLTYFQNEAQLDKSGLPSDRFFAERPEGSVSTLKIQRTQQEDSAVYLCASSSDSNQPQHFGDGTRLSIL.

The chain combines TRBV7-2 with TRBJ2-4; D is ambiguous. Germline CDR1 and CDR2: SGHTA and FQGNSA. Trimming pared 1 base from V and 11 bases from J, leaving 12 bases between. The CDR3 contains 13 residues. CDR3 nucleotide sequence: TGTGCCAGCAGCTTAGGCTGGAGCTTAGTTCAGTACTTC. This encodes CASSLGWSLVQYF.

The V and J genes are TRBV12-5 and TRBJ1-3; D gene uncertain. V gave up 2 bases and J gave up 2 bases, with 1 base separating them. The length of the CDR3 is 12 residues. Germline V gives CDR1 LGHNT, CDR2 FRNRAP. The CDR3 spells CASGLPGNTIYF. The CDR3 DNA is TGTGCTAGTGGTTTGCCTGGAAACACCATATATTTT.

This clone appeared a single time. V is TRBV7-2 and J is TRBJ1-1, with unresolved D. Germline V gene data show CDR1 as SGHTA and CDR2 as FQGNSA. V lost 3 bases, J lost 4 bases, and 12 bases lay in between. CDR3 length: 14 residues. CDR3 region: CASSFRYGATEAFF. CDR3 bases: TGTGCCAGCAGCTTTCGGTACGGCGCCACTGAAGCTTTCTTT.

The J gene is TRBJ1-2, the V gene TRBV28, with 8 positions matching TRBD1. With V trimmed by 6 bases and J by 6 bases, 6 bases remained unmatched. CDR3 length: 13 amino acids. Germline CDR1 MDHEN, CDR2 SYDVKM. This CDR3 is CASRVPQGDGYTF. CDR3 coding DNA: TGTGCCAGCAGAGTACCACAGGGGGATGGCTACACCTTC.